Detailed here is one T cell receptor (beta chain). This clone was observed a handful of times. Its target antigen remains unknown. No base qualities exist here, and no much larger clone lies one base off it. From its cysteine to its phenylalanine, the CDR3 spans 13 amino acids. Only the CDR3 DNA is retained, 39 bases long and in frame from the first base. Relative to germline, V is missing 7 bases and J is missing 5 bases, with 9 bases of the junction outside any gene match. CDR1 SQVTM and CDR2 ANQGSEA were looked up in the germline V gene. The data were taken from a study of sequential checkpoint blockade in melanoma (dated by TCRdb to between 2018 and 2021). Notes on the research overall: In a 1:1 randomization, patients received either first-line nivolumab then ipilimumab (arm A) or ipilimumab then nivolumab (arm B). Maintenance nivolumab came after both trial sequences. DNA from more than 70 pretreatment melanoma tumor samples was subjected to TCRbeta immunosequencing. For approximately 23 patients, matched tumor biopsies were taken both before treatment and at week 13, after single-agent nivolumab (arm A) or ipilimumab (arm B). Roughly 84% of the matched pre- and post-treatment tumor biopsy pairs came from the same lesion. What the study reported, not specific to this receptor: Clinical benefit was about 30 times more likely to be achieved by patients whose tumor T-cell fraction and clonality increased by week 13. Larger, independent patient cohorts are needed to validate the response-prediction model that combines TCR metrics and mutation burden. In the nivolumab-first arm (arm A), pretreatment tumor TIL clonality was associated with response (P = .04). PD-L1 staining and CD8+ T-cell counts correlated with tumor T-cell fraction and clonality, whereas mutational load did not. Small sample sizes and reduced statistical power limited the analyses of tumor T-cell fraction within each arm.

The sample's treatment or condition, from its label and the paper: randomized to nivolumab then ipilimumab (arm A) or the reverse (arm B). None of the patients in the trial had previously been given DNA-damaging chemotherapy. Samples were obtained from patients with melanoma enrolled in CheckMate 064, a randomized, open-label phase II trial of sequential checkpoint blockade. Genomic DNA from formalin-fixed paraffin-embedded (FFPE) tissue samples was used for tumor TCR sequencing. The immunoSEQ Assay was used to immunosequence TCRbeta CDR3 regions from genomic DNA. Genomic DNA was amplified by bias-controlled multiplex PCR before high-throughput sequencing. The authors processed their data as follows. To quantify the absolute abundance of each unique TCRbeta CDR3 region, the sequences were collapsed and filtered. Clonality, defined as 1 minus Pielou's evenness, was calculated using only productive rearrangements. Tumor T-cell fraction was calculated by normalizing TCRbeta template counts to usable DNA, which was estimated from several housekeeping genes. A previously published method was used to identify clones whose frequencies were significantly greater in on-treatment samples than in baseline samples. TCRdb carries this immuneACCESS record with in-frame sequences only. Its versions omit some clonotypes, under half of them owing to an unresolved V gene in the studies checked, with the rest unexplained. V, J and clone size derive from that table, while D and trimming were established from the DNA sequence. The sample table shows 13,000 or so clones, and approximately 22% are seen once. 5.5% to 7% of the sample goes to the ten largest clones.

Recombination joined TRBV29-1 with TRBJ1-1, and TRBD1 aligns with 8 junction nucleotides. The sequence was obtained from a human donor with melanoma. The material sequenced was tumor tissue (inferred from file names), taken from a patient given nivolumab and ipilimumab in sequence. The CDR3 protein: CSATTGVGTEAFF. Read as DNA, the sequence is TGCAGCGCCACGACAGGGGTAGGTACTGAAGCTTTCTTT.